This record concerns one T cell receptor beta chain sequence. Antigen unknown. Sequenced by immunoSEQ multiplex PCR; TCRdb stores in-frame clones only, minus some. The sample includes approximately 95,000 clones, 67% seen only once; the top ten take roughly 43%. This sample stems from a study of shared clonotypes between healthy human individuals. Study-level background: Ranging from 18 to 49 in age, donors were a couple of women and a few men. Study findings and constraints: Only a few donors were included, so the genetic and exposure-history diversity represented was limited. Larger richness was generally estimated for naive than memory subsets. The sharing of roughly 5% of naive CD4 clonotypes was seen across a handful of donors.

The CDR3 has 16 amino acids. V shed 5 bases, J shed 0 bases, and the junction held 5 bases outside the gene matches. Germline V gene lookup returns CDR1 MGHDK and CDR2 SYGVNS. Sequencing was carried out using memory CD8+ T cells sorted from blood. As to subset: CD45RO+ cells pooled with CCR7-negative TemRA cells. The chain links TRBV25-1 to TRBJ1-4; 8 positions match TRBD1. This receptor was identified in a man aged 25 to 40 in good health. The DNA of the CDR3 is TGTGCCAGCAGTCCTCAGGGGGCCTCAACTAATGAAAAACTGTTTTTT. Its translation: CASSPQGASTNEKLFF.